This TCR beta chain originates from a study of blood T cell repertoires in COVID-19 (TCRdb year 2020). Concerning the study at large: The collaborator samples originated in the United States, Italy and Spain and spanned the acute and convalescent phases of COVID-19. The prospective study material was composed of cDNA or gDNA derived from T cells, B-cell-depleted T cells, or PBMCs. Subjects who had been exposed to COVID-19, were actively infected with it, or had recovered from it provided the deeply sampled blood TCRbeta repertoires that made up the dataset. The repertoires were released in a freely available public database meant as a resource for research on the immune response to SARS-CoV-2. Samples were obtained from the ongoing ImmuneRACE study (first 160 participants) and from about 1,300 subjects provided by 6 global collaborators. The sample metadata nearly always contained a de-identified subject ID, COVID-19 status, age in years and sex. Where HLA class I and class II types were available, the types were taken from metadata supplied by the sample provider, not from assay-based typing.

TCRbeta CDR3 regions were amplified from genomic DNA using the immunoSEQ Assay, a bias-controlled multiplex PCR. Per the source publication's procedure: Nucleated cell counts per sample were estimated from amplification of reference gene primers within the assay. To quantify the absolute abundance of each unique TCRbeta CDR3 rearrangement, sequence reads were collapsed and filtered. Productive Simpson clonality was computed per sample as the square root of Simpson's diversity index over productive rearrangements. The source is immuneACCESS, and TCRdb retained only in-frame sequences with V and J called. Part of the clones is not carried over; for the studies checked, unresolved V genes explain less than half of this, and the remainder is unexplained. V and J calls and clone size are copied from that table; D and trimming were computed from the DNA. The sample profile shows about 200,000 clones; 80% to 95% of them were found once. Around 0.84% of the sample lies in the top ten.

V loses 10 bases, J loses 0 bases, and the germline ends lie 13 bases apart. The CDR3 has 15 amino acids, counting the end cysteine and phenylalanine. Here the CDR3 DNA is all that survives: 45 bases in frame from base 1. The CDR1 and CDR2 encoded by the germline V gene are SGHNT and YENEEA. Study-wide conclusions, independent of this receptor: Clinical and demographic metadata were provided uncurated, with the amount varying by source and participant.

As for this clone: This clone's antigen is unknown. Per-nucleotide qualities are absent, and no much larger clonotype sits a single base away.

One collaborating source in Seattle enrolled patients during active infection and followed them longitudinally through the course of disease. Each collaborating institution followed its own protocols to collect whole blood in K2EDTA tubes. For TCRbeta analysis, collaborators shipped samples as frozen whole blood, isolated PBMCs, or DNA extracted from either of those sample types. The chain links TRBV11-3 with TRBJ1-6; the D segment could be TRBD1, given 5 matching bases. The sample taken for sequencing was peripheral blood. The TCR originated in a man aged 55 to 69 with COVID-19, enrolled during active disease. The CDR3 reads CATWGVSSYNSPLHF. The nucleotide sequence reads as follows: TGTGCCACCTGGGGGGTTAGCTCCTATAATTCACCCCTCCACTTT. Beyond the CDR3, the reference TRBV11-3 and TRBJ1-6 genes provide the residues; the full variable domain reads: EAGVVQSPRYKIIEKKQPVAFWCNPISGHNTLYWYLQNLGQGPELLIRYENEEAVDDSQLPKDRFSAERLKGVDSTLKIQPAELGDSAVYLCATWGVSSYNSPLHFGNGTRLTVT.